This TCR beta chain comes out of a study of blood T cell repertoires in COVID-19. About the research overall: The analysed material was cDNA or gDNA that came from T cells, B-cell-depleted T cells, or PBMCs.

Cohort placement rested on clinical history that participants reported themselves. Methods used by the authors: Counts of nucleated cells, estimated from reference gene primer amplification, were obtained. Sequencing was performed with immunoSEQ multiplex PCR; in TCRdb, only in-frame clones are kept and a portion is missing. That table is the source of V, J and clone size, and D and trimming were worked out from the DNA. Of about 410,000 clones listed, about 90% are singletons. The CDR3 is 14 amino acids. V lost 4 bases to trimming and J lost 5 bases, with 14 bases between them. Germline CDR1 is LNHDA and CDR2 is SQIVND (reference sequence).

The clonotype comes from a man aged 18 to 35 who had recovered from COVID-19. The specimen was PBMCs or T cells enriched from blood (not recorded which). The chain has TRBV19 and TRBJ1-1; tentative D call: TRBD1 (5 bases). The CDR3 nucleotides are TGTGCCAGTAGTACTGTAACCGGGGGGACTGAAGCTTTCTTT. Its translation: CASSTVTGGTEAFF.